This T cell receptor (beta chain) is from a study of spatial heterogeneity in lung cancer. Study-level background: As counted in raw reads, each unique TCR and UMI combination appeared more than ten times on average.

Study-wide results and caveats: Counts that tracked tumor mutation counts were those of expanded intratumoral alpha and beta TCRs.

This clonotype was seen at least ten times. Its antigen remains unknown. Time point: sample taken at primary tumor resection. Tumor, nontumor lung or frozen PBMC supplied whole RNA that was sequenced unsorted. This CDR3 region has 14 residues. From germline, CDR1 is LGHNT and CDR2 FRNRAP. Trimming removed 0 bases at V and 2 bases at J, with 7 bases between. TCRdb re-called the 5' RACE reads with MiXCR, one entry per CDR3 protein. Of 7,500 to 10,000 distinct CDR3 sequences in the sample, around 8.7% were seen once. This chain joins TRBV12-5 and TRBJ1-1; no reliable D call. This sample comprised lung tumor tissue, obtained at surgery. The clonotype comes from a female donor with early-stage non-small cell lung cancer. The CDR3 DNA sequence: TGTGCTAGTGGTTTGGTTACGGCCAACACTGAAGCTTTCTTT. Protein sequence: CASGLVTANTEAFF.